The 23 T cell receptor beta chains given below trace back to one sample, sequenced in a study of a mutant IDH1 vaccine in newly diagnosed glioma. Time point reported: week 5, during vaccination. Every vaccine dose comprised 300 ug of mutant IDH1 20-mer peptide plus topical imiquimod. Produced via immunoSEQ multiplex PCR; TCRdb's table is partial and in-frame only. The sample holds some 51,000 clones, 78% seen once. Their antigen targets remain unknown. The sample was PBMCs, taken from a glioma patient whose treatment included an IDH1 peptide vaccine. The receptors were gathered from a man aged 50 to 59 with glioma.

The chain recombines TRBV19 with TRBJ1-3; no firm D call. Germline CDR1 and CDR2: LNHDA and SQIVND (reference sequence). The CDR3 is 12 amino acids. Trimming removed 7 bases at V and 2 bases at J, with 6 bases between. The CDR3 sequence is CASTSTGNTIYF. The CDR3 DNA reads TGTGCCAGTACTTCAACTGGAAACACCATATATTTT.

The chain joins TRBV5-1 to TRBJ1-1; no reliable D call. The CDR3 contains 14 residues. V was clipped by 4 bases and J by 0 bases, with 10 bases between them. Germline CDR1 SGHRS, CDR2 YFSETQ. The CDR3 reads CASSPGTLNTEAFF. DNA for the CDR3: TGCGCCAGCAGCCCAGGTACCCTGAACACTGAAGCTTTCTTT.

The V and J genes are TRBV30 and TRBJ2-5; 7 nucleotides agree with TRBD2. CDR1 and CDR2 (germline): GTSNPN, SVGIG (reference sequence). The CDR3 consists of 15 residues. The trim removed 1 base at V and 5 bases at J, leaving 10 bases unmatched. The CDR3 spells CAWSDPRRGGETQYF. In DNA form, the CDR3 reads TGTGCCTGGAGTGACCCCCGGAGGGGAGGGGAGACCCAGTACTTC.

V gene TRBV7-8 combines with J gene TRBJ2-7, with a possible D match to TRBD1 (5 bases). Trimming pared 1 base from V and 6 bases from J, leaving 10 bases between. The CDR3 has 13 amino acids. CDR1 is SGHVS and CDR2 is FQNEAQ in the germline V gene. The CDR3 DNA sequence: TGTGCCAGCAGCTTAGGGCATAGGGGCGAGCAGTACTTC. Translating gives CASSLGHRGEQYF. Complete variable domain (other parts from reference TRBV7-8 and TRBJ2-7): GAGVSQSPRYKVAKRGQDVALRCDPISGHVSLFWYQQALGQGPEFLTYFQNEAQLDKSGLPSDRFFAERPEGSVSTLKIQRTQQEDSAVYLCASSLGHRGEQYFGPGTRLTVT.

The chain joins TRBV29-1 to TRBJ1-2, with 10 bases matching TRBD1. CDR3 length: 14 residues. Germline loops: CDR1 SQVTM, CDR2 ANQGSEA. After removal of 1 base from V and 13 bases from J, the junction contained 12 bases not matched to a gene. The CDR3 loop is CSVEGARDRGFSTF. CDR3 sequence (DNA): TGCAGCGTTGAAGGCGCCCGGGACAGGGGTTTTTCCACCTTC.

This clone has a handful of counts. CDR3 sequence: CAWAGRNTEAFF. The CDR3 coding sequence is TGTGCCTGGGCCGGGAGGAACACTGAAGCTTTCTTT. The chain couples TRBV30 to TRBJ1-1; D unclear. The CDR3 sequence is 12 residues long. Germline CDR1 reads GTSNPN; CDR2 reads SVGIG (reference sequence). Trimming cost V 5 bases and J 1 base, with 8 bases left between them. Full variable domain (rest looked up from reference TRBV30 and TRBJ1-1): SQTIHQWPATLVQPVGSPLSLECTVEGTSNPNLYWYRQAAGRGLQLLFYSVGIGQISSEVPQNLSASRPQDRQFILSSKKLLLSDSGFYLCAWAGRNTEAFFGQGTRLTVV.

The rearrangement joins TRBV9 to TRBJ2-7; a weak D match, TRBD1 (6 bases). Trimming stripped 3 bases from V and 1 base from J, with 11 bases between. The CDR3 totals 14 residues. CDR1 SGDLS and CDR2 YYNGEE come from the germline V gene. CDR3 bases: TGTGCCAGCAGCGCTGGACAGTCGTCCTACGAGCAGTACTTC. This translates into CASSAGQSSYEQYF. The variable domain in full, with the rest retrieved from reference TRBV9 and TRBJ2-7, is DSGVTQTPKHLITATGQRVTLRCSPRSGDLSVYWYQQSLDQGLQFLIQYYNGEERAKGNILERFSAQQFPDLHSELNLSSLELGDSALYFCASSAGQSSYEQYFGPGTRLTVT.

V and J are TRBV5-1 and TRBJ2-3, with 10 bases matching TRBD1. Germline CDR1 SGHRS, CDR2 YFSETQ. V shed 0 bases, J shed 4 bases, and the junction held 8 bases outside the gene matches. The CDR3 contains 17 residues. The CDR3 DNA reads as TGCGCCAGCAGCTTGGGGGGGACAGGGGTACTCGCAGATACGCAGTATTTT. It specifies CASSLGGTGVLADTQYF.

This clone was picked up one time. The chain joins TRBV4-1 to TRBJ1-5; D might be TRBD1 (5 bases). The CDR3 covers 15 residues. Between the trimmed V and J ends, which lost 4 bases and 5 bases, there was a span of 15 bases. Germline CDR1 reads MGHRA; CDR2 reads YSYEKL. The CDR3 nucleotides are TGCGCCAGCAGCCCTTCGGGGATAGGGGATCAGCCCCAGCATTTT. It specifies CASSPSGIGDQPQHF.

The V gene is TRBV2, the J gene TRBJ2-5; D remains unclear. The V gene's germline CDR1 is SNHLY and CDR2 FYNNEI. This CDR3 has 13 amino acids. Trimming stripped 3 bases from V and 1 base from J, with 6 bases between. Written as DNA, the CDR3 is TGTGCCAGCAGTGAGTACACCCAAGAGACCCAGTACTTC. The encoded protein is CASSEYTQETQYF. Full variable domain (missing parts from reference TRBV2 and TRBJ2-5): EPEVTQTPSHQVTQMGQEVILRCVPISNHLYFYWYRQILGQKVEFLVSFYNNEISEKSEIFDDQFSVERPDGSNFTLKIRSTKLEDSAMYFCASSEYTQETQYFGPGTRLLVL.

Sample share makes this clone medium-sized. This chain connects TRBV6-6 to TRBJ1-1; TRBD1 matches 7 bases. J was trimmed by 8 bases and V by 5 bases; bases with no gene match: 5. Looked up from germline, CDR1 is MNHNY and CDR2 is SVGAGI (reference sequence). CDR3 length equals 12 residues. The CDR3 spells CASSLGTAEAFF. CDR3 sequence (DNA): TGTGCCAGCAGTCTCGGGACAGCCGAAGCTTTCTTT.

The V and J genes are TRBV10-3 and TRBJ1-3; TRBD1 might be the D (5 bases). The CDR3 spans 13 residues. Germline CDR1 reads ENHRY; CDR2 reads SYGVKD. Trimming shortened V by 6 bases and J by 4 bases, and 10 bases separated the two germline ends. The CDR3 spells CAIRMGRGNTIYF. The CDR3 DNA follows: TGTGCCATCAGGATGGGGCGGGGAAACACCATATATTTT.

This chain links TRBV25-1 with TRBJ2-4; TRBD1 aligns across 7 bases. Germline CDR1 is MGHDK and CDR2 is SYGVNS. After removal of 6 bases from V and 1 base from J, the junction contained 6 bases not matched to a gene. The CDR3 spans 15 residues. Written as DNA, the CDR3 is TGTGCCAGCAGGGAAACAGGGGTGGCCAAAAACATTCAGTACTTC. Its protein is CASRETGVAKNIQYF.

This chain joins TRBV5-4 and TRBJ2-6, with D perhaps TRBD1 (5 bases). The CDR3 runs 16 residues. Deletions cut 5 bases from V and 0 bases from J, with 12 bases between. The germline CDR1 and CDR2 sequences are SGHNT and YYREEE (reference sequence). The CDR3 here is CASRPRGDSGANVLTF. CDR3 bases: TGTGCCAGCAGGCCTAGGGGCGACTCTGGGGCCAACGTCCTGACTTTC. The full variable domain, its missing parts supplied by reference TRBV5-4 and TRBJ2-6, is ETGVTQSPTHLIKTRGQQVTLRCSSQSGHNTVSWYQQALGQGPQFIFQYYREEENGRGNFPPRFSGLQFPNYSSELNVNALELDDSALYLCASRPRGDSGANVLTFGAGSRLTVL.

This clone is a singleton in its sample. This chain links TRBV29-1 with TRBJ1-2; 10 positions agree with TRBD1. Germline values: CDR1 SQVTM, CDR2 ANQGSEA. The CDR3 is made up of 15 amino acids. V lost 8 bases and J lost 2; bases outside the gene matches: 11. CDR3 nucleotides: TGCAGCCTCAGAATTTTGGGACAGGGGAACTATGGCTACACCTTC. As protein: CSLRILGQGNYGYTF.

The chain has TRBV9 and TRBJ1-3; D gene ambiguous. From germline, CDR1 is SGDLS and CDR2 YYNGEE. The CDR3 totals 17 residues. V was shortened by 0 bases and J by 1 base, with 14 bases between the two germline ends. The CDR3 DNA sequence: TGTGCCAGCAGCGTAGAGGAGACACTCGGATCTGGAAACACCATATATTTT. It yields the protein CASSVEETLGSGNTIYF.

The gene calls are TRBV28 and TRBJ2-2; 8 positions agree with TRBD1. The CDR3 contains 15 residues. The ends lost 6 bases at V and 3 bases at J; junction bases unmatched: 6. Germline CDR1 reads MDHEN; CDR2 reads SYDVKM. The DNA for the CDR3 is TGTGCCAGCAGCTCCGACAGGGGAGACACCGGGGAGCTGTTTTTT. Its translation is CASSSDRGDTGELFF.

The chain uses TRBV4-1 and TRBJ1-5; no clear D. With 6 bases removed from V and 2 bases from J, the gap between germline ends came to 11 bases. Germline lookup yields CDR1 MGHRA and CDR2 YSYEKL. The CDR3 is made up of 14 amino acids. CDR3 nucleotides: TGCGCCAGCAGTTTGTACAGCGGCAATCAGCCCCAGCATTTT. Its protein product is CASSLYSGNQPQHF.

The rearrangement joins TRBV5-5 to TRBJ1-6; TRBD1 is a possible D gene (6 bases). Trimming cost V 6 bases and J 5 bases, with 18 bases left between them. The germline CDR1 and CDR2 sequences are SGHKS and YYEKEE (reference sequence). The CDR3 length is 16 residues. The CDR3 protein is CASTLGTGTNNSPLHF. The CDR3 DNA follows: TGTGCCAGCACCCTGGGAACAGGGACTAATAATTCACCCCTCCACTTT.

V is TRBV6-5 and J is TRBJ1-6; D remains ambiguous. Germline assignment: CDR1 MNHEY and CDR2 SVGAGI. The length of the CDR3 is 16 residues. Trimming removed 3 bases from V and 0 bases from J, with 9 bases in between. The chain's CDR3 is CASSYNARSYNSPLHF. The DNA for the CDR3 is TGTGCCAGCAGTTATAACGCTCGCTCCTATAATTCACCCCTCCACTTT.

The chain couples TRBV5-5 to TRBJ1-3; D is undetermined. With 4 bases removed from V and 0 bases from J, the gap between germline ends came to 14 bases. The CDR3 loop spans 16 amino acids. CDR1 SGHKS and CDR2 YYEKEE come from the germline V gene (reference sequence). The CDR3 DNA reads TGTGCCAGCAGCCCCGCGCGGGGATACTCTGGAAACACCATATATTTT. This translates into CASSPARGYSGNTIYF. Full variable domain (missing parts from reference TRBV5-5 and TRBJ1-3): DAGVTQSPTHLIKTRGQQVTLRCSPISGHKSVSWYQQVLGQGPQFIFQYYEKEERGRGNFPDRFSARQFPNYSSELNVNALLLGDSALYLCASSPARGYSGNTIYFGEGSWLTVV.

CDR3 loop: CASSSPFLGLYEQYF. The CDR3 DNA reads TGTGCCAGCAGTTCCCCCTTTCTTGGGCTCTACGAGCAGTACTTC. V is TRBV27 and J is TRBJ2-7; no definite D call. The CDR3 extends over 15 amino acids. V gave up 4 bases and J gave up 3 bases, with 16 bases separating them. The germline V gene has CDR1 MNHEY and CDR2 SMNVEV (reference sequence).

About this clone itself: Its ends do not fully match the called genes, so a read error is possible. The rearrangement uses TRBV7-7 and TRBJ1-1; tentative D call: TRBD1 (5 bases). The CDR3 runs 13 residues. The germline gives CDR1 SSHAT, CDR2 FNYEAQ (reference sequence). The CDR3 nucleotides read TGTGCTAGCAGCGTGACAGTAAACACTGAAGCTTTCTTT. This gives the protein CASSVTVNTEAFF.